The present TCR beta chain was sequenced within a study of cytomegalovirus exposure and HLA in healthy donors. Study-level findings and limits: That first-cohort TCR clusters tended to co-occur in the 120 or so validation repertoires was found in a later analysis.

As concerns this clone: Its antigen is not known.

Sequencing was performed with immunoSEQ multiplex PCR; in TCRdb, only in-frame clones are kept and a portion is missing. In the table there are roughly 190,000 clones, about 89% of which are singletons. CDR1 is SGHTA, CDR2 FQGTGA, per germline. The junction had 7 bases not matched to a gene; V was cut back by 4 bases and J by 14 bases. The length of the CDR3 is 14 residues. The chain couples TRBV7-3 to TRBJ2-1; the match to TRBD2 covers 14 bases. The origin of this receptor is a young man in good health and CMV-seropositive. The sample taken for sequencing was PBMCs. The CDR3 nucleotides read TGTGCCAGCAGCTCTGGACTAGCGGGGGGCAGAAAGTTCTTC. This sequence encodes CASSSGLAGGRKFF.